This T cell receptor (beta chain) was sequenced in a study of shared clonotypes between healthy human individuals. Naive CD8 populations comprised CD45RO-negative cells positively selected for CCR7, excluding terminally differentiated effector memory CD45RA+ cells. Measured with immunoSEQ multiplex PCR; TCRdb has only the in-frame clones, and not every one. The sample has some 2.1 million clones, around 93% seen once. Per the germline V gene, CDR1 is ENHRY and CDR2 is SYGVKD. V gave up 2 bases and J gave up 7 bases, with 5 bases separating them. CDR3 length: 11 amino acids. In its sample, this clone was seen a few times.

Sequenced material: naive CD8+ T cells from PBMCs. The J gene is TRBJ1-1, the V gene TRBV10-3; D is unclear. The clonotype comes from a man aged 18 to 29 in good health. Some clones in this sample may be carry-over from other donors' samples. CDR3 sequence reads: CAISEGNEAFF. The CDR3, as DNA: TGTGCCATCAGTGAGGGGAATGAAGCTTTCTTT.